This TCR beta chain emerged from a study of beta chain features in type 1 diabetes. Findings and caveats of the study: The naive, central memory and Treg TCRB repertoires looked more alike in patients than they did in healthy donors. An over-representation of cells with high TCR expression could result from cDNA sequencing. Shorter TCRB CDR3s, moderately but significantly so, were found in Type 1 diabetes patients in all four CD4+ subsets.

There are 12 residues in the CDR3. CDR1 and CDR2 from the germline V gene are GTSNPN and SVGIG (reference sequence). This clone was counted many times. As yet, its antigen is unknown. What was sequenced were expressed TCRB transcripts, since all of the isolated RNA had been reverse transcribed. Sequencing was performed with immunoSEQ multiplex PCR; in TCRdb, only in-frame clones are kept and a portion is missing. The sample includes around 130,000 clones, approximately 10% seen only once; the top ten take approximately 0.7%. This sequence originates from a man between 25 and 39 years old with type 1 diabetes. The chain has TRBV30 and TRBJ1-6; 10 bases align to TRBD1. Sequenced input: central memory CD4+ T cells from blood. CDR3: CATGGNDSPLHF. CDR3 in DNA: TGTGCGACAGGGGGCAATGATTCACCCCTCCACTTT.